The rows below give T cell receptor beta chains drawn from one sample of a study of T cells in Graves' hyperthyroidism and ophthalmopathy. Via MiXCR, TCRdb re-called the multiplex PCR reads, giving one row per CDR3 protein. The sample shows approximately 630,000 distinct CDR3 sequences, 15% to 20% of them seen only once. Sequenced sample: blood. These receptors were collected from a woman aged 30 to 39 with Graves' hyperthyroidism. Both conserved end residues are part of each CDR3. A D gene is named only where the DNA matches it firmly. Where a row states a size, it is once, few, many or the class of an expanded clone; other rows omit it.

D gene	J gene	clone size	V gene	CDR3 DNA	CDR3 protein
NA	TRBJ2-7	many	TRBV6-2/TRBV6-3	TGTGCCAGCAGTTACTCGATGACCGAGCAGTACTTC	CASSYSMTEQYF
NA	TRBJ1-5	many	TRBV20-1	TGCAGTGCTAGGAAAGGCAGGGCTTCGAGGCAGCCCCAGCATTTT	CSARKGRASRQPQHF
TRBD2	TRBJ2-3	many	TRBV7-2	TGTGCCAGCAGCACCACCGGGACTAGCGGGAGAGGTACGCAGTATTTT	CASSTTGTSGRGTQYF
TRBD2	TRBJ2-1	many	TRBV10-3	TGTGCCATCAGGGCTAGCGGGAGCTCCTACAATGAGCAGTTCTTC	CAIRASGSSYNEQFF
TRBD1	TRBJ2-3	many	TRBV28	TGTGCCAGCAGTACAGGGGGCAGGACAGATACGCAGTATTTT	CASSTGGRTDTQYF
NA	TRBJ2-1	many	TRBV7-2	TGTGCCAGCAGCTTAGTAAGAAGCTCCTACAATGAGCAGTTCTTC	CASSLVRSSYNEQFF
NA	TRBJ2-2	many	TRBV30	TGTGCCTGGAAACAGTTTCCCGGGGAGCTGTTTTTT	CAWKQFPGELFF
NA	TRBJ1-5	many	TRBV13	TGTGCCAGCAGCTTCACCGGGAATCAGCCCCAGCATTTT	CASSFTGNQPQHF
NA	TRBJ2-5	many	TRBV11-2	TGTGCCAGCAGCTTCGCTAGCTCCGGCCAAGAGACCCAGTACTTC	CASSFASSGQETQYF
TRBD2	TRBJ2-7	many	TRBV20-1	TGCAGTGCTAAAACTCAGGGCGGGAGGGCCCCCATCTACGAGCAGTACTTC	CSAKTQGGRAPIYEQYF
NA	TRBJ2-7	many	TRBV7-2	TGTGCCAGCAGGGTTTCCCGGGGTAGGCTCATTTACGAGCAGTACTTC	CASRVSRGRLIYEQYF
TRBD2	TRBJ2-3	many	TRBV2	TGTGCCAGCAGACAGCGGGACTATAGCACAGATACGCAGTATTTT	CASRQRDYSTDTQYF
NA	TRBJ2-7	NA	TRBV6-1	TGTGCCAGCAGCCAAACCGGGACTTTGTACGAGCAGTACTTC	CASSQTGTLYEQYF
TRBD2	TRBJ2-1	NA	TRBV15	TGTGCCGCGGGGACTAGCGGGAGGGTCTCCTACAATGAGCAGTTCTTC	CAAGTSGRVSYNEQFF
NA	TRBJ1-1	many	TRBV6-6	TGTGCCAGCAGTTACCCAGGGGCACACAGCCCGACGAACACTGAAGCTTTCTTT	CASSYPGAHSPTNTEAFF
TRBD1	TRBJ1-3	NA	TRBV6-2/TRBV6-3	TGTGCCAGCAGCGGACAGGGACGAAACACCATATATTTT	CASSGQGRNTIYF
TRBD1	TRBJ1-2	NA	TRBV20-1	TGCAGTGCCACCCCCCCCCACAGGGGTGGCTATGGCTACACCTTC	CSATPPHRGGYGYTF
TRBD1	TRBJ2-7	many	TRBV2	TGTGCCAGCAGGGAACCTCGGACAGGGATCTCCTACGAGCAGTACTTC	CASREPRTGISYEQYF
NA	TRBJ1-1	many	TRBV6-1	TGTGCCAGCAGTGATGGAGGGCGCGGTAGGAACACTGAAGCTTTCTTT	CASSDGGRGRNTEAFF
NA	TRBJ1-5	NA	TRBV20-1	TGCAGTGCTCTCAGGCGGGGGGCTGCGAACAATCAGCCCCAGCATTTT	CSALRRGAANNQPQHF
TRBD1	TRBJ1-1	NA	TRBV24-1	TGTGCCACCAGTGATGGGGACAGATTGGACACTGAAGCTTTCTTT	CATSDGDRLDTEAFF
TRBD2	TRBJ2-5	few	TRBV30	TGTGCCTGGAGGGGGTCGGGAGGGAGATCCCGAGGGACCCAGTACTTC	CAWRGSGGRSRGTQYF
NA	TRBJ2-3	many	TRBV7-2	TGTGCCAGCAGCCGTGTCTCGGGAGTCACAGATACGCAGTATTTT	CASSRVSGVTDTQYF
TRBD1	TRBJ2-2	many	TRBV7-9	TGTGCCAGCAGCTGGGGACAGGGACCCGACGGGGAGCTGTTTTTT	CASSWGQGPDGELFF
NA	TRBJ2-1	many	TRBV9	TGTGCCAGCAGCGTCTATAGGGGGTCCTACAATGAGCAGTTCTTC	CASSVYRGSYNEQFF
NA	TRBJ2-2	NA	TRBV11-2	TGTGCCAGCAGCACCGGGAAGGGAACCGGGGAGCTGTTTTTT	CASSTGKGTGELFF
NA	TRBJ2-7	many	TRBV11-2	TGTGCCAGCAGCGGGCCGGACAGCTTCTACGAGCAGTACTTC	CASSGPDSFYEQYF
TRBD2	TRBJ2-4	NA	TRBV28	TGTGCCAGCAGTTCACGGGGGGTAGCCAAAAACATTCAGTACTTC	CASSSRGVAKNIQYF
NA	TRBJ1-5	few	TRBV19	TGTGCCAGTAATGCAGGGCCGGCAAATCAGCCCCAGCATTTT	CASNAGPANQPQHF
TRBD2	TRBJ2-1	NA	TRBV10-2	TGCGCCAGCAGGACTAGCGGGAGTATTCCTGAGCAGTTCTTC	CASRTSGSIPEQFF
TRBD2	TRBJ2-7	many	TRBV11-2	TGTGCCAGCAGCTTGGGACTAGCCTACTCCTACGAGCAGTACTTC	CASSLGLAYSYEQYF
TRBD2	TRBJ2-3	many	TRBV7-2	TGTGCCAGCAGTCTAGCGGTTCACACAGATACGCAGTATTTT	CASSLAVHTDTQYF
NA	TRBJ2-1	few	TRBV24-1	TGTGCCACCAGTGATGGCCCTGGCACGGGTTCCCCCAATGAGCAGTTCTTC	CATSDGPGTGSPNEQFF
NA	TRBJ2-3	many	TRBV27	TGTGCCAGCAGGACTGCGTTCACAGATACGCAGTATTTT	CASRTAFTDTQYF
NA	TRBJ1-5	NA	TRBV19	TGTGCCAGTAGTATTGGCAGGGTAAGCAATCAGCCCCAGCATTTT	CASSIGRVSNQPQHF
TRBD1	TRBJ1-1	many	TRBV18	TGTGCCAGCTCGTGGACAGGGGTTGAAGCTTTCTTT	CASSWTGVEAFF
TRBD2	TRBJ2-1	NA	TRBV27	TGTGCCAGCAGTTGGAGGACTAGCACCCATGAGCAGTTCTTC	CASSWRTSTHEQFF
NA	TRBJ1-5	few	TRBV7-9	TGTGCCAGCAGCTTATCATCCTGGGCAAATCAGCCCCAGCATTTT	CASSLSSWANQPQHF
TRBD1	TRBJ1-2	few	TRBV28	TGTGCCAGCAGTTTAAGGGGGACAGGGCAAAGCTACACCTTC	CASSLRGTGQSYTF